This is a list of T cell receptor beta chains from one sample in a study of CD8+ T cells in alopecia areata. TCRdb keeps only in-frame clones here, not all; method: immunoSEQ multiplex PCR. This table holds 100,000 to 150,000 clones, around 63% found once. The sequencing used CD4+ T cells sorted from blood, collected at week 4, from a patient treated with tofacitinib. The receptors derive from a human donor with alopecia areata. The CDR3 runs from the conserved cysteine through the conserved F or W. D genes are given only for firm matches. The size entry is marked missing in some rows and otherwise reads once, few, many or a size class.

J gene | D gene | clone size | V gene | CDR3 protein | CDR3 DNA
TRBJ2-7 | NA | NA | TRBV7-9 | CASSSWGRSYEQYF | TGTGCCAGCAGCTCCTGGGGACGGTCCTACGAGCAGTACTTC
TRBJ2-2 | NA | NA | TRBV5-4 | CASSPTPAAGELFF | TGTGCCAGCAGCCCGACCCCGGCGGCCGGGGAGCTGTTTTTT
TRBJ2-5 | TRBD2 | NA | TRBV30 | CAWSVIGRDETQYF | TGTGCCTGGAGTGTAATCGGGAGGGACGAGACCCAGTACTTC
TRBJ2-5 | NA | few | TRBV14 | CASSLLGTTETQYF | TGTGCCAGCAGCCTTCTAGGGACAACGGAGACCCAGTACTTC
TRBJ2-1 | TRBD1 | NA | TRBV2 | CASSVQGPGQGYNEQFF | TGTGCCAGCAGTGTTCAAGGACCGGGACAGGGTTACAATGAGCAGTTCTTC
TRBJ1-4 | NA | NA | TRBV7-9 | CASSFNEKLFF | TGTGCCAGCAGCTTTAATGAAAAACTGTTTTTT
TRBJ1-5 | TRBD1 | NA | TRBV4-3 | CASTRDRGNFNQPQHF | TGCGCCAGCACTCGGGACAGGGGCAACTTCAATCAGCCCCAGCATTTT
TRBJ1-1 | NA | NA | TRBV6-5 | CASSYSGQYGTEAFF | TGTGCCAGCAGTTACTCAGGACAGTATGGCACTGAAGCTTTCTTT
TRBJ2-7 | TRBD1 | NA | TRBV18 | CASSLGQGEFEQYF | TGTGCCAGCTCACTCGGACAGGGGGAGTTCGAGCAGTACTTC
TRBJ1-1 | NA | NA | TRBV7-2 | CASSLSLHPEAFF | TGTGCCAGCAGCTTATCTTTGCACCCCGAAGCTTTCTTT
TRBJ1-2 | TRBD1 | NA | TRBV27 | CASSPRWTGGDYGYTF | TGTGCCAGCAGTCCGCGATGGACAGGGGGCGACTATGGCTACACCTTC
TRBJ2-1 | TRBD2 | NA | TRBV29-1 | CSVEWSSGRTTYNEQFF | TGCAGCGTTGAGTGGTCTAGCGGGAGGACCACATACAATGAGCAGTTCTTC
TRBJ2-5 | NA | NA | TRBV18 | CASSPRTRGETQYF | TGTGCCAGCTCACCACGGACCAGGGGAGAGACCCAGTACTTC
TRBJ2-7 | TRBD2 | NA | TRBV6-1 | CASSESGTSSYEQYF | TGTGCCAGCAGTGAAAGCGGGACCAGCTCCTACGAGCAGTACTTC
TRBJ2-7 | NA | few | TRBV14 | CASSQSPPHEQYF | TGTGCCAGCAGCCAAAGCCCACCCCACGAGCAGTACTTC
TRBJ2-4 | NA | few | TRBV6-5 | CASSYSTAKNIQYF | TGTGCCAGCAGTTACTCGACAGCTAAAAACATTCAGTACTTC
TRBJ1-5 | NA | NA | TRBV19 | CASTTQGRWQPQHF | TGTGCCAGTACCACCCAGGGGAGGTGGCAGCCCCAGCATTTT
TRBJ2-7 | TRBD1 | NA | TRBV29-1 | CSYSPGQGGEQYF | TGCAGCTATTCCCCCGGACAGGGTGGCGAGCAGTACTTC
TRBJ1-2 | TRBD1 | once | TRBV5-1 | CASSTTGTGGLYGYTF | TGCGCCAGCAGCACTACCGGGACAGGGGGCCTCTATGGCTACACCTTC
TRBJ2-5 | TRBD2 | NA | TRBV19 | CASGTSGSGETQYF | TGTGCCAGTGGGACTAGCGGGAGCGGAGAGACCCAGTACTTC
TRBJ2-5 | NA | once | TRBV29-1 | CSVEWSEQETQYF | TGCAGCGTTGAATGGTCAGAACAAGAGACCCAGTACTTC
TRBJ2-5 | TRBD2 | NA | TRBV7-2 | CASSLISISGGAETQYF | TGTGCCAGCAGCTTAATTAGTATTAGCGGGGGGGCAGAGACCCAGTACTTC
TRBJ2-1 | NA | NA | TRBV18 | CASSPAVGEQFF | TGTGCCAGCTCACCCGCCGTTGGTGAGCAGTTCTTC
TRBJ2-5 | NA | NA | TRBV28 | CASRRTFQETQYF | TGTGCCAGCAGGCGGACATTCCAAGAGACCCAGTACTTC
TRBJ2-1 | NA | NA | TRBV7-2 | CASSFPGREQFF | TGTGCCAGCAGCTTCCCGGGTCGGGAGCAGTTCTTC
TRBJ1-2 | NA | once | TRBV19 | CASNDGAYGYTF | TGTGCCAGTAATGACGGAGCCTATGGCTACACCTTC
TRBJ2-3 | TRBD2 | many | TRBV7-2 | CASSLRLAGADTQYF | TGTGCCAGCAGCTTGCGACTTGCGGGGGCAGATACGCAGTATTTT
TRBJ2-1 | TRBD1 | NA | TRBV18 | CASSPGQGQFF | TGTGCCAGCTCACCCGGACAGGGTCAGTTCTTC
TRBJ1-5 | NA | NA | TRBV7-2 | CASSLAPRQPQHF | TGTGCCAGCAGCTTAGCCCCAAGGCAGCCCCAGCATTTT
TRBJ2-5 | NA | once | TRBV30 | CAWSRVAGQETQYF | TGTGCCTGGAGCCGGGTGGCAGGACAAGAGACCCAGTACTTC
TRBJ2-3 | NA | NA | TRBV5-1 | CASSVVGSASTDTQYF | TGCGCCAGCAGCGTGGTGGGGTCCGCTAGCACAGATACGCAGTATTTT
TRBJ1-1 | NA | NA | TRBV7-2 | CASSLYGGTEAFF | TGTGCCAGCAGCTTATACGGCGGCACTGAAGCTTTCTTT
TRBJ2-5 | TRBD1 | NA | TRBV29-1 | CSVETGGRETQYF | TGCAGCGTGGAGACAGGGGGAAGGGAGACCCAGTACTTC
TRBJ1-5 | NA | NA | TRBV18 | CASSPLVLAGAQPQHF | TGTGCCAGCTCACCCCTTGTTTTGGCGGGGGCCCAGCCCCAGCATTTT
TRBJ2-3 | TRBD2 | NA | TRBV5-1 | CASSLRLAGESDTQYF | TGCGCCAGCAGCTTGAGGCTAGCGGGGGAGTCAGATACGCAGTATTTT
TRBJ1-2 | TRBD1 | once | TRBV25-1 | CASRNPPRDRAILYGYTF | TGTGCCAGCAGAAATCCCCCCCGGGACAGGGCCATCCTCTATGGCTACACCTTC
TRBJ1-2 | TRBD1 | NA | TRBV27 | CASSGTGALGPNYGYTF | TGTGCCAGCAGTGGGACAGGGGCCCTGGGCCCTAACTATGGCTACACCTTC
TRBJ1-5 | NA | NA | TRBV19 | CASSILQLNQPQHF | TGTGCCAGTAGTATTCTGCAGCTCAATCAGCCCCAGCATTTT
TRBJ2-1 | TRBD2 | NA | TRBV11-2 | CASRTLAGGGSNEQFF | TGTGCCAGCAGAACCCTGGCGGGAGGGGGTTCCAATGAGCAGTTCTTC
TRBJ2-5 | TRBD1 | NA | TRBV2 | CASRKYQGARETQYF | TGTGCCAGCAGGAAATATCAGGGGGCGCGTGAGACCCAGTACTTC
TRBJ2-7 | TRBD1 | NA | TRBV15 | CATGQGAGEQYF | TGTGCCACCGGACAGGGGGCTGGTGAGCAGTACTTC
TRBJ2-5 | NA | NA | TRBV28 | CASINYPGAGGQETQYF | TGTGCCAGCATCAATTATCCCGGGGCGGGCGGGCAAGAGACCCAGTACTTC
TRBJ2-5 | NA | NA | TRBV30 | CAGGAETQYF | TGTGCCGGCGGCGCGGAGACCCAGTACTTC
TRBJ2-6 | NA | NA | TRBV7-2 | CASSSKLAQSSGANVLTF | TGTGCCAGCAGCTCAAAACTAGCTCAGAGCTCTGGGGCCAACGTCCTGACTTTC
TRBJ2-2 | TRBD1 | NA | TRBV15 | CATSRDLQGVSGELFF | TGTGCCACCAGCAGAGATCTGCAGGGGGTCTCCGGGGAGCTGTTTTTT
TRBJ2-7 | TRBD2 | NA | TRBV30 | CAWSAPLAAPTYEQYF | TGTGCCTGGAGTGCACCACTAGCGGCACCGACCTACGAGCAGTACTTC
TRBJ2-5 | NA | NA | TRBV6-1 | CASSEALRGPGETQYF | TGTGCCAGCAGTGAAGCGCTTCGGGGACCCGGTGAGACCCAGTACTTC
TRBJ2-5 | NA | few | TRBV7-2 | CASSLRSVGETQYF | TGTGCCAGCAGCTTACGGTCAGTCGGAGAGACCCAGTACTTC
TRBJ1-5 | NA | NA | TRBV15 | CATSSVNSNQPQHF | TGTGCCACCAGCTCAGTGAATAGCAATCAGCCCCAGCATTTT
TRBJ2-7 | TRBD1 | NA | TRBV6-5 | CASTGTAPYEQYF | TGTGCCAGCACCGGGACAGCTCCCTACGAGCAGTACTTC
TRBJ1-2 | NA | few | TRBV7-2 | CASSLGTIYGYTF | TGTGCCAGCAGCTTAGGGACAATTTATGGCTACACCTTC
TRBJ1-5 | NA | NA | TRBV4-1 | CASRVTSGNQPQHF | TGCGCCAGCAGAGTAACGAGCGGCAATCAGCCCCAGCATTTT
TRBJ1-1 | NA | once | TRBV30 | CAWSAAMNTEAFF | TGTGCCTGGAGTGCCGCTATGAACACTGAAGCTTTCTTT
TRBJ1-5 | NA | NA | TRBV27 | CASGEGGSQPQHF | TGTGCCAGCGGAGAGGGGGGAAGTCAGCCCCAGCATTTT